Listed below are T cell receptor beta chains from one sample, sequenced in a study of blood T cell repertoires in COVID-19. Libraries were prepared by immunoSEQ multiplex PCR; TCRdb keeps only in-frame clonotypes and omits some of them. The sample lists roughly 73,000 clones; roughly nine tenths were seen once. Sequencing was carried out using peripheral blood. Receptors were obtained from a middle-aged man with acute or convalescent COVID-19. Both conserved end residues are part of each CDR3. Fields, in order: V gene, D gene, J gene, CDR3 protein. D genes are given only for firm matches.

v_call: TRBV10-3; d_call: TRBD1; j_call: TRBJ1-2; cdr3_aa: CAISESPGQDGYTF
v_call: TRBV19; d_call: TRBD2; j_call: TRBJ2-1; cdr3_aa: CASSIDGLAGYNEQFF
v_call: TRBV20-1; d_call: TRBD2; j_call: TRBJ2-7; cdr3_aa: CSASETSGLSYEQYF
v_call: TRBV7-2; d_call: .; j_call: TRBJ2-5; cdr3_aa: CASSLAQGSGETQYF
v_call: TRBV5-4; d_call: .; j_call: TRBJ2-3; cdr3_aa: CASSSPQGTDTQYF
v_call: TRBV7-9; d_call: TRBD1; j_call: TRBJ1-4; cdr3_aa: CASSPGQFNEKLFF
v_call: TRBV7-8; d_call: .; j_call: TRBJ2-2; cdr3_aa: CASSLVLLATGELFF
v_call: TRBV30; d_call: TRBD2; j_call: TRBJ2-3; cdr3_aa: CAYTNRLATDTQYF
v_call: TRBV5-8; d_call: .; j_call: TRBJ1-3; cdr3_aa: CASSLAGTGNTIYF
v_call: TRBV5-1; d_call: TRBD2; j_call: TRBJ2-1; cdr3_aa: CASSFRAGGPRDNEQFF
v_call: TRBV6-2/TRBV6-3; d_call: .; j_call: TRBJ2-4; cdr3_aa: CASSRDWSGIQYF
v_call: TRBV28; d_call: TRBD1; j_call: TRBJ2-2; cdr3_aa: CASSSPGTGNTGELFF
v_call: TRBV28; d_call: TRBD1; j_call: TRBJ1-1; cdr3_aa: CASSSGQANTEAFF
v_call: TRBV19; d_call: TRBD2; j_call: TRBJ2-5; cdr3_aa: CASRTSEGETQYF
v_call: TRBV28; d_call: TRBD1; j_call: TRBJ1-5; cdr3_aa: CASGQGYQPQHF
v_call: TRBV7-2; d_call: .; j_call: TRBJ1-4; cdr3_aa: CASSLVVSPSNEKLFF
v_call: TRBV7-8; d_call: TRBD2; j_call: TRBJ2-2; cdr3_aa: CASSPGGVNTGELFF
v_call: TRBV10-3; d_call: .; j_call: TRBJ2-2; cdr3_aa: CAISDKTNTGELFF
v_call: TRBV5-1; d_call: TRBD2; j_call: TRBJ2-1; cdr3_aa: CATQIGTSNYEQFF
v_call: TRBV9; d_call: .; j_call: TRBJ2-5; cdr3_aa: CASSVGTHRGQETQYF
v_call: TRBV28; d_call: .; j_call: TRBJ2-5; cdr3_aa: CASRSTVKETQYF
v_call: TRBV7-9; d_call: TRBD1; j_call: TRBJ2-7; cdr3_aa: CASSSARTGQYEQYF
v_call: TRBV28; d_call: .; j_call: TRBJ2-6; cdr3_aa: CASSFFGGRANVLTF
v_call: TRBV5-8; d_call: .; j_call: TRBJ1-5; cdr3_aa: CASSLFRGSNQPQHF
v_call: TRBV28; d_call: TRBD2; j_call: TRBJ2-1; cdr3_aa: CASSLPSGAVYNEQFF
v_call: TRBV5-6; d_call: .; j_call: TRBJ2-1; cdr3_aa: CASSLPAYNEQFF
v_call: TRBV5-5; d_call: .; j_call: TRBJ1-1; cdr3_aa: CASRSQAGGDTEAFF
v_call: TRBV18; d_call: .; j_call: TRBJ1-1; cdr3_aa: CASSPLSTGNRAFF
v_call: TRBV19; d_call: .; j_call: TRBJ2-1; cdr3_aa: CAAGQFEQFF
v_call: TRBV6-6; d_call: .; j_call: TRBJ1-5; cdr3_aa: CASNPQGANNQPQHF
v_call: TRBV19; d_call: .; j_call: TRBJ1-2; cdr3_aa: CASTGDNYGYTF
v_call: TRBV15; d_call: TRBD2; j_call: TRBJ2-3; cdr3_aa: CATSRPLPSGFTDTQYF
v_call: TRBV7-9; d_call: TRBD1; j_call: TRBJ2-1; cdr3_aa: CASSDRDRGSGEQFF
v_call: TRBV27; d_call: TRBD1; j_call: TRBJ1-5; cdr3_aa: CASSSQGVLQPQHF
v_call: TRBV15; d_call: .; j_call: TRBJ2-1; cdr3_aa: CATSKEVSGASINEQFF
v_call: TRBV4-3; d_call: .; j_call: TRBJ2-1; cdr3_aa: CASSQDGSASPVEQFF
v_call: TRBV12-3/TRBV12-4; d_call: .; j_call: TRBJ2-5; cdr3_aa: CASSLGGQETQYF
v_call: TRBV7-9; d_call: .; j_call: TRBJ2-7; cdr3_aa: CASSLGAGPSYEQYF
v_call: TRBV11-2; d_call: TRBD1; j_call: TRBJ1-2; cdr3_aa: CASSLGQNYGYTF
v_call: TRBV12-3/TRBV12-4; d_call: .; j_call: TRBJ2-7; cdr3_aa: CASSLPGGNEQYF
v_call: TRBV11-3; d_call: TRBD1; j_call: TRBJ1-1; cdr3_aa: CASSPTGQGAPGTEAFF
v_call: TRBV15; d_call: TRBD2; j_call: TRBJ2-2; cdr3_aa: CATSRGGTSGMAGELFF
v_call: TRBV11-2; d_call: .; j_call: TRBJ2-5; cdr3_aa: CASSHRLETQYF
v_call: TRBV28; d_call: TRBD1; j_call: TRBJ2-7; cdr3_aa: CASSPGGQVTYEQYF
v_call: TRBV2; d_call: TRBD1; j_call: TRBJ1-5; cdr3_aa: CASRDTGGSQPQHF
v_call: TRBV30; d_call: .; j_call: TRBJ2-3; cdr3_aa: CAWSGDKYPDTQYF
v_call: TRBV7-9; d_call: TRBD2; j_call: TRBJ2-1; cdr3_aa: CASSPAGYNEQFF
v_call: TRBV24-1; d_call: .; j_call: TRBJ2-2; cdr3_aa: CATSDTAYSTGELFF